The present entry profiles one T cell receptor beta chain with its context. Using immunoSEQ multiplex PCR, the repertoire was profiled, and TCRdb retains in-frame clones only, with some absent. The table has around 2.5 million clones, approximately 93% seen once. These data belong to a study of shared clonotypes between healthy human individuals. There were no recent acute infections or vaccinations among the donors, who were healthy HIV-negative adults. CD45RA+ naive and CD45RA-negative memory subsets were separated from CD4+ cells. What was sequenced was naive CD4+ T cells from PBMCs. As for subset: CD45RA+ positively selected. The sequence was obtained from a man between 18 and 29 years old in good health. Some clones in this sample may be carry-over from other donors' samples.

CDR3 bases: TGTGCCAGCAACTTAAACCACAATCCCTCTGGAAACACCATATATTTT. It codes for CASNLNHNPSGNTIYF. This sequence joins TRBV2 and TRBJ1-3; D not resolved. The CDR3 length is 16 residues. From germline, CDR1 is SNHLY and CDR2 FYNNEI. Trimming removed 7 bases from V and 0 bases from J, with 16 bases in between.